The 19 T cell receptor beta chains below were found in one sample sequenced in a study of early T cells in non-severe SARS-CoV-2 infection. A single record per CDR3 protein comes from TCRdb applying MiXCR to the 5' RACE reads. The top ten clones hold approximately 5.8% of a sample with tens of thousands of distinct CDR3 sequences, about 4.5% of them seen once. Sequencing was performed on whole blood. The receptors were gathered from an adult who was a healthcare worker with PCR-confirmed SARS-CoV-2 infection or an uninfected control (not recorded which).

The sample holds many counts of this clonotype. This chain uses TRBV11-3 with TRBJ2-7; the D gene is possibly TRBD2 (5 bases). V shed 7 bases and J shed 7 bases, with 11 bases lying between them. The CDR3 contains 11 residues. Germline V gene lookup returns CDR1 SGHNT and CDR2 YENEEA. The CDR3 loop is CASTTSGEQYF. The DNA for the CDR3 is TGTGCCAGCACGACGTCGGGAGAGCAGTACTTC.

At least ten counts were recorded for this clonotype. The rearrangement uses TRBV7-8 and TRBJ2-7; D tentatively reads TRBD1 or TRBD2 (5 bases each). V was pared by 2 bases and J by 2 bases, with 13 bases between. The CDR3 has 15 amino acids. Germline values: CDR1 SGHVS, CDR2 FQNEAQ. The CDR3 protein is CASSLLGGGTYEQYF. CDR3 coding DNA: TGTGCCAGCAGCTTATTGGGTGGGGGAACCTACGAGCAGTACTTC.

This clonotype was detected ten times or more. This chain uses TRBV7-6 with TRBJ2-7; 10 bases agree with TRBD2. From germline, CDR1 is SGHVS and CDR2 FNYEAQ. The CDR3 length is 14 residues. V shed 4 bases and J 2 bases; nucleotides not matched to a gene: 2. The CDR3 here is CASSSSGGTYEQYF. CDR3 DNA: TGTGCCAGCAGCTCTAGCGGGGGTACCTACGAGCAGTACTTC.

This clonotype occurred a few times. The chain combines TRBV11-2 with TRBJ1-1; unclear D gene. Per the germline V gene, CDR1 is SGHAT and CDR2 is FQNNGV. Trimming pared 2 bases from V and 1 base from J, leaving 5 bases between. The CDR3 loop spans 13 amino acids. The CDR3 DNA is TGTGCCAGCAGCTTACTCGAGAACACTGAAGCTTTCTTT. This codes for CASSLLENTEAFF.

This clonotype showed up many times. The rearrangement joins TRBV12-3 or TRBV12-4 to TRBJ2-5; D not resolved. The CDR3 has 16 amino acids. The V end lost 1 base, the J end lost 5 bases, and 17 bases lay between the germline ends. For the CDR3, the DNA is TGTGCCAGCAGTTTAGTTGGTGGGGTTTCTACGGAGACCCAGTACTTC. Translating it yields CASSLVGGVSTETQYF.

Many counts were recorded for this clonotype. The rearrangement joins TRBV6-2 or TRBV6-3 to TRBJ2-7; 7 bases are shared with TRBD1. CDR1 is MNHEY and CDR2 is SVGEGT in the germline V gene. The CDR3 has 16 residues. The J segment lost 0 bases and the V segment lost 8 bases, leaving 13 bases of the junction unmatched. Here the CDR3 reads CASGGPGQLPSYEQYF. The CDR3 bases are TGTGCCAGCGGAGGACCGGGACAGCTACCCTCCTACGAGCAGTACTTC.

This clonotype occurred a few times. The gene calls are TRBV6-5 and TRBJ2-7, with TRBD2 as a possible D gene (6 bases). V shed 0 bases and J shed 5 bases, with 14 bases lying between them. The CDR3 loop spans 15 amino acids. CDR1 and CDR2 (germline): MNHEY, SVGAGI. The CDR3 DNA is TGTGCCAGCAGTTACTCGGCAGGGAGGAGGGACGAGCAGTACTTC. It specifies CASSYSAGRRDEQYF.

There are many counts of this clonotype. CDR3 in DNA: TGCGCCAGCAGCTTGTACGAAAAAGACATTCAGTACTTC. As protein: CASSLYEKDIQYF. The gene calls are TRBV5-1 and TRBJ2-4, with D unclear. Trimming removed 1 base from V and 8 bases from J, with 10 bases in between. The CDR3 is 13 amino acids. CDR1 is SGHRS, CDR2 YFSETQ, per germline.

In this sample, this clonotype turned up many times. In DNA form, the CDR3 reads TGTGCCAGCAGTTATTCCGGCGGGGGAGATACGCAGTATTTT. Amino acid sequence: CASSYSGGGDTQYF. The rearrangement joins TRBV6-5 to TRBJ2-3, with 7 positions matching TRBD2. In germline, CDR1 is MNHEY, CDR2 SVGAGI. The V and J ends lost 3 bases and 5 bases, in that order; junction bases with no gene match: 5. This CDR3 region has 14 residues.

This clonotype was seen ten or more times. V gene TRBV29-1 combines with J gene TRBJ2-5; D possibly corresponds to TRBD1 (5 bases). V lost 2 bases and J 3 bases, leaving 7 bases between the germline ends. The germline V gene encodes CDR1 SQVTM and CDR2 ANQGSEA. This CDR3 is 12 amino acids long. The CDR3 DNA reads as TGCAGCGTTGAAAGACAGAAAGAGACCCAGTACTTC. Protein product: CSVERQKETQYF.

This clonotype has at least ten counts. The rearrangement joins TRBV7-9 to TRBJ2-1, with D possibly matching TRBD2 (5 bases). CDR1 and CDR2 (germline): SEHNR, FQNEAQ (reference sequence). The CDR3 consists of 16 residues. The germline V and J ends were trimmed by 0 bases and 9 bases, with 18 bases remaining between them. Here the CDR3 DNA reads TGTGCCAGCAGCTTAGCGAGGGCCAAAAGTTCCAGTGAGCAGTTCTTC. Amino acid sequence: CASSLARAKSSSEQFF.

This clonotype is labeled medium-sized. The V and J genes are TRBV6-6 and TRBJ2-3; 7 bases agree with TRBD2. The CDR3 covers 17 residues. Germline V CDR1 and CDR2: MNHNY, SVGAGI (reference sequence). V lost 0 bases, J lost 7 bases, and 13 bases stayed unmatched. The CDR3 reads CASSYSGAGEGSYTQYF. The CDR3 DNA reads TGTGCCAGCAGTTACTCGGGCGCGGGGGAGGGTTCGTATACGCAGTATTTT.

This clonotype has ten or more counts. The chain employs TRBV6-1 and TRBJ2-7; 7 bases match TRBD1. The germline CDR1 and CDR2 sequences are MNHNS and SASEGT. V lost 6 bases and J lost 1; bases outside the gene matches: 6. The CDR3 totals 14 residues. CDR3 sequence reads: CASSLTGWSYEQYF. In DNA, the CDR3 is TGTGCCAGCAGCCTGACAGGGTGGTCCTACGAGCAGTACTTC.

This clonotype was recorded many times. The genes are TRBV10-3 and TRBJ2-1, with D perhaps matching TRBD1 or TRBD2 (5 bases each). Germline assignment: CDR1 ENHRY and CDR2 SYGVKD. With 3 bases removed from V and 5 bases from J, the gap between germline ends came to 14 bases. The CDR3 has 15 amino acids. The CDR3 DNA reads as TGTGCCATCAGTGACCAGGGACGGTCGAACAATGAGCAGTTCTTC. It translates to CAISDQGRSNNEQFF.

Ten or more counts support this clonotype. The chain combines TRBV20-1 with TRBJ1-5; a possible D gene is TRBD1 (5 bases). There are 13 residues in the CDR3. Per germline, CDR1 DFQATT and CDR2 SNEGSKA (reference sequence). The V gene lost 0 bases and the J gene lost 5 bases, with 8 bases spanning the gap. The CDR3 here is CSARETVYQPQHF. Here the CDR3 DNA reads TGCAGTGCTAGAGAGACAGTTTATCAGCCCCAGCATTTT.

In its sample, this clonotype was seen many times. The chain is built from TRBV2 and TRBJ1-2; unclear D gene. The germline CDR1 and CDR2 sequences are SNHLY and FYNNEI. Trimming stripped 3 bases from V and 4 bases from J, with 9 bases between. There are 13 residues in the CDR3. The CDR3 DNA reads TGTGCCAGCAGTGACTCAGCCGGCTATGGCTACACCTTC. Translation: CASSDSAGYGYTF.

Sample share makes this clonotype medium-sized. The chain couples TRBV6-4 to TRBJ2-3; 11 bases agree with TRBD2. The CDR3 contains 15 residues. Germline V gives CDR1 MRHNA, CDR2 SNTAGT. The V segment lost 3 bases and the J segment 4 bases; nucleotides outside the gene matches: 3. The CDR3, as DNA: TGTGCCAGCAGTGATCTAGCGGGGGGTTCAGATACGCAGTATTTT. It encodes CASSDLAGGSDTQYF.

This clonotype turned up a few times. The chain joins TRBV30 to TRBJ2-7, with TRBD1 matching over 7 bases. Germline V CDR1 and CDR2: GTSNPN, SVGIG (reference sequence). V gave up 5 bases and J gave up 4 bases; unmatched junction bases: 14. This CDR3 is 15 amino acids long. The CDR3 spells CAWEGSGRGIYEQYF. The CDR3 DNA reads TGTGCCTGGGAAGGGAGCGGCAGGGGGATTTACGAGCAGTACTTC.

On this clonotype: This sequence may be a read error, since a much larger clone differs from it by one base. The V call is TRBV6-1, the J call TRBJ2-7; TRBD2 might be the D (6 bases). CDR1 is MNHNS, CDR2 SASEGT, per germline. CDR3 length: 11 amino acids. Here the CDR3 DNA reads TGTGTCAGCTCGGGGGCCTACGAGCAGTACTTC. Amino acids: CVSSGAYEQYF.